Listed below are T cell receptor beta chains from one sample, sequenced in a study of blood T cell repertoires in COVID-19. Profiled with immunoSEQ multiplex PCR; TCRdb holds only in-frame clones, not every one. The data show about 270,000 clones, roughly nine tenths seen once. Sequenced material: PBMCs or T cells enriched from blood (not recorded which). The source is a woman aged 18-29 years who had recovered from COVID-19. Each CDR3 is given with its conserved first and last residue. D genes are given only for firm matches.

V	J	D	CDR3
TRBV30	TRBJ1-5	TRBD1	CAWADRANQPQHF
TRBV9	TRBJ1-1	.	CASSALGHKGLDTEAFF
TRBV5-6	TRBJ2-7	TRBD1	CASSFEGPGTVSYEQYF
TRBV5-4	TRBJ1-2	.	CASSLVGGDYGYTF
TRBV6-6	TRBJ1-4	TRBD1	CASQGAEEKLFF
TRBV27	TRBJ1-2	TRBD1	CASSPTGGAGYGYTF
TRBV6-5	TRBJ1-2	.	CASSYWGDHNYGYTF
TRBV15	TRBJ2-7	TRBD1	CATSRGGQGSEQYF
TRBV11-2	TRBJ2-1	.	CASSFRADRSYNEQFF
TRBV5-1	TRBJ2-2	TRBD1	CASSLLPGQGHPGELFF
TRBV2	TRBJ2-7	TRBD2	CASRILALEQYF
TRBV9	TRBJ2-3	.	CASSLGGHFTDTQYF
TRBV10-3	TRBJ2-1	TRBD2	CAISRTSGNYNEQFF
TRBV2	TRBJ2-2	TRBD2	CASSAISGGYTGELFF
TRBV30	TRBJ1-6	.	CAWSGRGGSYNSPLHF
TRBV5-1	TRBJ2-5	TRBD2	CASSPGNSGGQETQYF
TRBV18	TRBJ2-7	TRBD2	CASSLSTSYYEQYF
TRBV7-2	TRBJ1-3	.	CASSSLGRGGIPGNTIYF
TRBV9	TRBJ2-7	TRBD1	CASSPQGWTGSYEQYF
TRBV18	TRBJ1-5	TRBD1	CASSLGTGRGQPQHF
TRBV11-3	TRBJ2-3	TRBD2	CASSLGGGDEDTQYF
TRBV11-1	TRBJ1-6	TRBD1	CASSPHRGRGSPLHF
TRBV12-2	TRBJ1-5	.	CASRLGGPGADQPQHF
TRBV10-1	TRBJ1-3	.	CATVHRSSGNTIYF
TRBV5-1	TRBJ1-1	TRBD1	CASSPGQADDQEAFF
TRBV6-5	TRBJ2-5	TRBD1	CASSYGTGPGETQYF
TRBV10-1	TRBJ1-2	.	CASSTGPLNYGYTF
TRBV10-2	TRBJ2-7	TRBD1	CAAGAGGSYEQYF
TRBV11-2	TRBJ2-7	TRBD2	CASSLLAGGHYEQYF
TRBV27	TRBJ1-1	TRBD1	CASSSYRGTEAFF
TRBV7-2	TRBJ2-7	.	CASSSRTRNEQYF
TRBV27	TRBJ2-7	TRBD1	CASNPLQGAVNEQYF
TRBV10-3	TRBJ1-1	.	CATTSQGRNTEAFF
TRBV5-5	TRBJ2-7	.	CASSLGTYEQYF
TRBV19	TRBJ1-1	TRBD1	CASSSGQGILGTEAFF
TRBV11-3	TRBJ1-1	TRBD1	CASSFGTANTEAFF
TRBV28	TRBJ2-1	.	CASSLFGTYNEQFF
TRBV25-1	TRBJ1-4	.	CASSAGVLEDEKLFF